These 4 T cell receptor beta chains came from one sample sequenced in a study of blood T cell repertoires in COVID-19. The data were produced by immunoSEQ multiplex PCR, yet TCRdb's version contains in-frame clones alone and is incomplete. The sample lists approximately 49,000 clones, 75% to 85% occurring once. The sequencing input was peripheral blood. These receptors were taken from a human donor with acute or convalescent COVID-19. The donor label of this sample is uncertain.

The V gene is TRBV6-1, the J gene TRBJ1-2; 8 nucleotides line up with TRBD1. Germline-derived CDR1 and CDR2 are MNHNS and SASEGT. The V segment lost 3 bases and the J segment 4 bases; nucleotides outside the gene matches: 4. This CDR3 is built from 14 residues. Here the CDR3 reads CASSEADRGYGYTF. The CDR3 nucleotides read TGTGCCAGCAGTGAGGCCGACAGGGGCTATGGCTACACCTTC.

This clone was counted a few times. The chain joins TRBV24-1 to TRBJ2-4, with D hard to call. V lost 4 bases and J lost 6, with 6 bases in between. Looked up from germline, CDR1 is KGHDR and CDR2 is SFDVKD. CDR3 size: 12 residues. The CDR3 protein is CATSDTRNIQYF. The CDR3 DNA is TGTGCCACCAGTGACACTCGAAACATTCAGTACTTC.

The J gene is TRBJ1-4, the V gene TRBV7-8; a possible D gene is TRBD1 (6 bases). Germline V CDR1 and CDR2: SGHVS, FQNEAQ. Deletions cut 6 bases from V and 4 bases from J, with 12 bases between. The CDR3 is 14 residues long. The CDR3 nucleotides are TGTGCCAGCAGGACAGGCGGGAGTAATGAAAAACTGTTTTTT. This translates into CASRTGGSNEKLFF.

This clone was seen once. The rearrangement uses TRBV5-1 and TRBJ1-6; 7 nucleotides line up with TRBD1. This CDR3 is built from 14 residues. After removal of 3 bases from V and 7 bases from J, the junction contained 4 bases not matched to a gene. The germline V gene encodes CDR1 SGHRS and CDR2 YFSETQ. CDR3 nucleotides: TGCGCCAGCAGCTCAGGACAGGCGAATTCACCCCTCCACTTT. Translating gives CASSSGQANSPLHF.